This T cell receptor (beta chain) originates from a study of T cell repertoires in cytomegalovirus infection. This clonotype was observed a handful of times. What it binds is unknown. The V end was cut by 1 base, the J end by 2 bases, with 12 bases between. There are 16 residues in the CDR3. The germline gives CDR1 SGHTA, CDR2 FQGNSA. TCRdb itself ran the reads through MiXCR, one entry per CDR3 protein. Among about 470,000 distinct CDR3 sequences, roughly 43% were seen once, and the ten largest hold around two fifths. J is TRBJ1-5 and V is TRBV7-2; D not resolved. This specimen was cultured PBMCs, taken from culture after CMV antigen stimulation. The clonotype comes from a human donor in good health (CMV status not recorded). Some clones in this sample may be carry-over from other donors' samples. The DNA for the CDR3 is TGTGCCAGCAGCTTAGAAGCAGCTAGCGGCAATCAGCCCCAGCATTTT. This translates into CASSLEAASGNQPQHF.